The 19 T cell receptor beta chains below all came from one sample that was sequenced in a study of CD8 T cells in Susac syndrome. It was with random hexamers that about 0.45 to 1 ug RNA was reverse transcribed. TCRdb processed the immunoSEQ multiplex PCR reads anew with MiXCR; each CDR3 protein has one entry. Of fewer than 80,000 distinct CDR3 sequences listed, 85% to 95% were seen once; the top ten hold approximately 0.25%. Material for sequencing was CD8+ T cells from PBMCs. The source of these receptors is a human donor in good health.

The chain's CDR3 is CASSLGTGANVLTF. In nucleotides, the CDR3 is TGCGCCAGCAGCCTTGGGACTGGGGCCAACGTCCTGACTTTC. This chain joins TRBV4-1 and TRBJ2-6; D call uncertain. Deletions cut 4 bases from V and 2 bases from J, with 6 bases between. Germline V CDR1 and CDR2: MGHRA, YSYEKL. CDR3 length: 14 amino acids.

This rearrangement joins TRBV6-2 or TRBV6-3 to TRBJ1-4; D remains ambiguous. The CDR3 covers 12 residues. Trimming took off 6 bases at V and 7 bases at J, with 9 bases between the two ends. Germline values: CDR1 MNHEY, CDR2 SVGEGT. The CDR3 protein is CASSQGLEKLFF. The CDR3 DNA is TGTGCCAGCAGCCAAGGGCTTGAAAAACTGTTTTTT.

The V and J genes are TRBV7-9 and TRBJ1-1; possibly TRBD1 for D (6 bases). The CDR3 loop spans 12 amino acids. Trimming removed 5 bases at V and 11 bases at J, with 15 bases between. Per germline, CDR1 SEHNR and CDR2 FQNEAQ (reference sequence). The CDR3 nucleotides are TGTGCCAGCAGCCCGTTTGGGGGCTGGGCTTTCTTT. Amino acids: CASSPFGGWAFF. Drawing the rest from reference TRBV7-9 and TRBJ1-1, the complete variable domain is DTGVSQNPRHKITKRGQNVTFRCDPISEHNRLYWYRQTLGQGPEFLTYFQNEAQLEKSRLLSDRFSAERPKGSFSTLEIQRTEQGDSAMYLCASSPFGGWAFFGQGTRLTVV.

V usage is TRBV9 and J usage is TRBJ2-7, with D possibly matching TRBD2 (6 bases). V shed 4 bases and J shed 5 bases, with 16 bases lying between them. From germline, CDR1 is SGDLS and CDR2 YYNGEE. The CDR3 consists of 14 residues. CDR3 in amino acids: CASSKGGGDHEQYF. The CDR3 DNA reads TGTGCCAGCAGCAAGGGCGGAGGGGACCACGAGCAGTACTTC.

The chain employs TRBV28 and TRBJ2-5; 9 bases align to TRBD1. CDR3 length equals 16 residues. Germline CDR1 reads MDHEN; CDR2 reads SYDVKM. Trimming removed 2 bases from V and 5 bases from J; junction bases left unmatched: 9. Written as DNA, the CDR3 is TGTGCCAGCAGTTTAGAACAGGGGGCCGGGTTGGAGACCCAGTACTTC. Amino acids: CASSLEQGAGLETQYF.

CDR3 bases: TGTGCCAGCAGCCAGGACCGAAGGGTCCTGACTTTC. Translated, it gives CASSQDRRVLTF. This chain connects TRBV3-1 to TRBJ2-6, with D unresolved. V was trimmed by 3 bases and J by 13 bases, leaving 10 bases between them. This CDR3 region has 12 residues. The germline CDR1 and CDR2 sequences are LGHDT and YNNKEL (reference sequence).

The CDR3 loop is CASSLARAQETQYF. The DNA for the CDR3 is TGTGCCAGCAGCTTAGCGCGAGCTCAAGAGACCCAGTACTTC. This chain joins TRBV7-8 and TRBJ2-5; no reliable D call. The CDR3 totals 14 residues. Germline CDR1 is SGHVS and CDR2 is FQNEAQ. Trimming removed 0 bases at V and 2 bases at J, with 7 bases between.

This CDR3 reads CASSLGAGTYEQYF. CDR3 bases: TGTGCCAGCAGCTTAGGGGCAGGGACCTACGAGCAGTACTTC. The chain links TRBV13 to TRBJ2-7, with TRBD1 as a possible D gene (5 bases). Germline assignment: CDR1 PRHDT and CDR2 FYEKMQ (reference sequence). This CDR3 contains 14 residues. Trimming left V 0 bases short and J 2 bases short, with 8 bases between.

The V and J genes are TRBV19 and TRBJ2-1; D may be TRBD2 (5 bases). Trimming cost V 6 bases and J 8 bases, with 14 bases left between them. The CDR3 is made up of 13 amino acids. The germline V gene has CDR1 LNHDA and CDR2 SQIVND (reference sequence). CDR3 in DNA: TGTGCCAGTAGCCGAATTCCGAGGGATGAGCAGTTCTTC. Translation: CASSRIPRDEQFF.

The chain joins TRBV7-3 to TRBJ2-5; the match to TRBD2 covers 7 bases. The CDR3 runs 14 residues. The ends lost 5 bases at V and 4 bases at J; junction bases unmatched: 7. Germline-derived CDR1 and CDR2 are SGHTA and FQGTGA. CDR3 bases: TGTGCCAGCAGCGCCGGGGGGAGAGGAGAGACCCAGTACTTC. Amino acids: CASSAGGRGETQYF. Together with reference TRBV7-3 and TRBJ2-5, the CDR3 gives the full variable domain: GAGVSQTPSNKVTEKGKYVELRCDPISGHTALYWYRQSLGQGPEFLIYFQGTGAADDSGLPNDRFFAVRPEGSVSTLKIQRTERGDSAVYLCASSAGGRGETQYFGPGTRLLVL.

This chain uses TRBV5-1 with TRBJ2-4, with 14 bases lining up with TRBD2. This CDR3 region has 17 residues. The J segment lost 7 bases and the V segment lost 0 bases, leaving 6 bases of the junction unmatched. The germline gives CDR1 SGHRS, CDR2 YFSETQ. Here the CDR3 reads CASSLETSGGVGNIQYF. CDR3 nucleotide sequence: TGCGCCAGCAGCTTGGAGACTAGCGGGGGGGTCGGGAACATTCAGTACTTC.

The chain links TRBV7-9 to TRBJ2-5, with D perhaps matching TRBD1 or TRBD2 (5 bases each). Trimming pared 5 bases from V and 4 bases from J, leaving 17 bases between. The CDR3 has 15 residues. Per germline, CDR1 SEHNR and CDR2 FQNEAQ (reference sequence). CDR3 coding DNA: TGTGCCAGCAGCCCCCCCTTGGGGGAGTCAGAGACCCAGTACTTC. Translating it yields CASSPPLGESETQYF.

The chain has TRBV29-1 and TRBJ2-1; D uncertain. The CDR3 length is 14 residues. The V gene's germline CDR1 is SQVTM and CDR2 ANQGSEA. Trimming left V 2 bases short and J 4 bases short, with 12 bases between. As DNA, the CDR3 is TGCAGCGTTGAATTCGCAGGACGGTACAATGAGCAGTTCTTC. Its protein is CSVEFAGRYNEQFF.

The V and J genes are TRBV5-4 and TRBJ2-7; D may be TRBD1 (6 bases). This CDR3 is built from 13 residues. Trimming took off 2 bases at V and 1 base at J, with 7 bases between the two ends. CDR1 SGHNT and CDR2 YYREEE come from the germline V gene (reference sequence). The DNA of the CDR3 is TGTGCCAGCAGCTTCGGACAGTCCTACGAGCAGTACGTC. Translated, it gives CASSFGQSYEQYV.

V is TRBV28 and J is TRBJ2-5, with TRBD1 matching over 7 bases. V lost 6 bases, J lost 5 bases, and 9 bases stayed unmatched. The CDR3 is 14 residues long. In germline, CDR1 is MDHEN, CDR2 SYDVKM. The CDR3 DNA is TGTGCCAGCAGCCATAGACAGGGCTGGGAGACCCAGTACTTC. It yields the protein CASSHRQGWETQYF.

The chain joins TRBV9 to TRBJ2-1; no clear D gene. The V end was cut by 0 bases, the J end by 5 bases, with 12 bases between. The CDR3 totals 15 residues. Germline loops: CDR1 SGDLS, CDR2 YYNGEE. CDR3 in DNA: TGTGCCAGCAGCGTAGCTACGACCTTGCACAATGAGCAGTTCTTC. It specifies CASSVATTLHNEQFF.

The V call is TRBV25-1, the J call TRBJ2-5; D not resolved. The CDR3 covers 14 residues. CDR1 and CDR2 (germline): MGHDK, SYGVNS. Trimming removed 7 bases from V and 3 bases from J, with 15 bases in between. The CDR3 loop reads CASTLPWAEETQYF. DNA for the CDR3: TGTGCCAGCACCCTCCCGTGGGCAGAAGAGACCCAGTACTTC.

This clonotype appeared a single time. The V and J genes are TRBV30 and TRBJ2-7; 9 positions match TRBD1. The length of the CDR3 is 16 residues. Unmatched junction bases numbered 13, after V lost 7 bases and J lost 0 bases. Germline V gene sequence: CDR1 GTSNPN, CDR2 SVGIG (reference sequence). In DNA form, the CDR3 reads TGTGCCTCTTATCACTTTGGGACAGGGAGCTCCTACGAGCAGTACTTC. As protein: CASYHFGTGSSYEQYF.

This rearrangement joins TRBV5-1 to TRBJ1-2; possible D gene TRBD1, 5 bases. CDR1 SGHRS and CDR2 YFSETQ come from the germline V gene. The CDR3 extends over 13 amino acids. V shed 3 bases and J shed 6 bases, with 12 bases lying between them. The CDR3 region is CASSSSGTDGYTF. DNA of the CDR3: TGCGCCAGCAGCTCCTCAGGGACGGATGGCTACACCTTC.